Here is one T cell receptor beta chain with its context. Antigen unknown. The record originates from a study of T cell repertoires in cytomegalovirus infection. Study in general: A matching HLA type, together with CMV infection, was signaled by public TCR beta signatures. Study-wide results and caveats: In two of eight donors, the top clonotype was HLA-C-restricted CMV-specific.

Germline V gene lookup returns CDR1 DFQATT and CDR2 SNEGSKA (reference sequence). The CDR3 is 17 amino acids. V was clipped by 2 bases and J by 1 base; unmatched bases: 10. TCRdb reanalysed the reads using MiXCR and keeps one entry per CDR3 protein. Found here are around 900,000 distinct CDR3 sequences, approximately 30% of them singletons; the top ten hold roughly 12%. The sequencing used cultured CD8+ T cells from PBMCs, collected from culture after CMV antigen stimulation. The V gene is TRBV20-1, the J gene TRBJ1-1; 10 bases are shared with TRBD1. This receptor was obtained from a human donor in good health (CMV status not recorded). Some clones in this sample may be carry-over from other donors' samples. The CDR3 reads CSARPPGDRGTNTEAFF. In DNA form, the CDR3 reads TGCAGTGCTAGACCTCCCGGGGACAGGGGTACGAACACTGAAGCTTTCTTT.